The 27 T cell receptor beta chains given below trace back to one sample, sequenced in a study of blood T cells in healthy people across ages (dated by TCRdb to between 2015 and 2017). The method behind the library was 5' RACE. Reads for this sample came from an Illumina HiSeq 2500. The second PCR ran for about 6 to 12 cycles and used a J-beta primer mix along with a sample-barcoded 5' primer. Clones were called with MiXCR by TCRdb after fastp trimmed the public reads at Q25, and only in-frame beta chains were retained. Each entry merges the rows of one CDR3 protein and shows their most common DNA and genes. For this sample there are 850,000 to 1,000,000 distinct CDR3 sequences; around 48% appear just once. Roughly 13% of the sample is taken by the ten largest. Sequenced sample: blood. These TCRs come from a man aged 25 to 40 in good health.

CDR3 DNA sequence: TGTGCCACGGCCCAATTCGAGCAGTACTTC. Its protein is CATAQFEQYF. The V gene is TRBV28, the J gene TRBJ2-5; D remains ambiguous. The J call may be wrong; the DNA end is better matched by TRBJ2-7. Germline V gives CDR1 MDHEN, CDR2 SYDVKM. The CDR3 consists of 10 residues.

As for this clonotype: This may arise from a read error, as a much more abundant clone is one base away. The chain is built from TRBV21-1 and TRBJ2-5; the D call TRBD1 from the table was never checked on the DNA. TRBV21-1 counts as a pseudogene. The length of the CDR3 is 18 residues. The chain's CDR3 is CASSKPRRGWSYQETQYF. The DNA for the CDR3 is TGTGCCAGCAGCAAACCCCGTAGGGGGTGGTCGTACCAAGAGACCCAGTACTTC.

The chain has TRBV30 and TRBJ1-4; no clear D. CDR1 and CDR2 from the germline V gene are GTSNPN and SVGIG (reference sequence). Trimming left V 3 bases short and J 3 bases short, with 14 bases between. The CDR3 runs 15 residues. The CDR3 region is CAWRHAGLANEKLFF. CDR3 nucleotide sequence: TGTGCCTGGAGGCACGCGGGCTTAGCTAATGAAAAACTGTTTTTT.

V and J are TRBV9 and TRBJ2-1; no clear D gene. The V end was cut by 3 bases, the J end by 6 bases, with 13 bases between. From germline, CDR1 is SGDLS and CDR2 YYNGEE. The CDR3 length is 14 residues. In DNA form, the CDR3 reads TGTGCCAGCAGCGCGGGTCAATCGAGCAATGAGCAGTTCTTC. This codes for CASSAGQSSNEQFF.

The rearrangement uses TRBV27 and TRBJ2-7; 8 bases map to TRBD1. The J call may be mistaken, given a closer DNA end match to TRBJ2-5. The CDR3 loop spans 13 amino acids. Germline V gene lookup returns CDR1 MNHEY and CDR2 SMNVEV (reference sequence). The CDR3 sequence: CASAQGAFETQYF. The CDR3 bases are TGTGCCAGCGCGCAGGGGGCATTCGAGACCCAGTACTTC.

This clonotype was recorded a few times. The junction departs from germline at one end; a sequencing error may be responsible. The V and J genes are TRBV4-2 and TRBJ2-3; D not certain. Per the germline V gene, CDR1 is LGHNA and CDR2 is YNFKEQ. This CDR3 comprises 16 residues. The CDR3 sequence: CASSPQRAGSTDTQYF. CDR3 in DNA: TGTGCCAGCAGCCCCCAACGGGCAGGCAGCACGGATACGCAGTATTTT.

In its sample, this clonotype was seen a few times. The gene calls are TRBV29-1 and TRBJ2-3; the match to TRBD2 covers 14 bases. The CDR3 loop spans 16 amino acids. J gave up 2 bases and V 6 bases, and 7 bases lay outside the gene matches. Germline V CDR1 and CDR2: SQVTM, ANQGSEA. CDR3 residues: CSVRLAGGPVTDTQYF. Written as DNA, the CDR3 is TGCAGCGTGCGACTAGCGGGGGGGCCCGTCACAGATACGCAGTATTTT.

The J gene is TRBJ1-1, the V gene TRBV10-3; weak D call: TRBD1 (5 bases). This CDR3 contains 15 residues. V was clipped by 3 bases and J by 1 base, with 12 bases between them. CDR1 is ENHRY, CDR2 SYGVKD, per germline. The CDR3 DNA is TGTGCCATCAGTGACGGACAAGCCGAGAACACTGAAGCTTTCTTT. This translates into CAISDGQAENTEAFF.

V and J are TRBV5-1 and TRBJ1-2, with D perhaps matching TRBD1 (6 bases). Germline V gene lookup returns CDR1 SGHRS and CDR2 YFSETQ. Trimming removed 3 bases at V and 4 bases at J, with 16 bases between. The CDR3 consists of 15 residues. The CDR3 coding sequence is TGCGCCAGCAGCTCGACTGGGGACACTAGCTATGGCTACACCTTC. This codes for CASSSTGDTSYGYTF.

The rearrangement joins TRBV28 to TRBJ1-1; D might be TRBD1 (5 bases). This CDR3 has 13 amino acids. Trimming stripped 8 bases from V and 5 bases from J, with 15 bases between. Looked up from germline, CDR1 is MDHEN and CDR2 is SYDVKM. CDR3 DNA sequence: TGTGCCAGCCAAACCCCGGGGGTGACTGAAGCTTTCTTT. Its protein product is CASQTPGVTEAFF.

With regard to this clonotype: With a much larger clone just one base away, this may be a read error. The gene calls are TRBV9 and TRBJ1-2; maybe TRBD1 (6 bases). The CDR3 extends over 13 amino acids. Germline-derived CDR1 and CDR2 are SGDLS and YYNGEE. CDR3 protein: CASRTGSGYDYTF. In nucleotides, the CDR3 is TGTGCCAGCAGGACAGGTAGTGGCTATGACTACACCTTC. The full variable domain, its missing parts supplied by reference TRBV9 and TRBJ1-2, is DSGVTQTPKHLITATGQRVTLRCSPRSGDLSVYWYQQSLDQGLQFLIQYYNGEERAKGNILERFSAQQFPDLHSELNLSSLELGDSALYFCASRTGSGYDYTFGSGTRLTVV.

The chain combines TRBV4-3 with TRBJ2-7, with D unresolved. Looked up from germline, CDR1 is LGHNA and CDR2 is YSLEER. With 1 base removed from V and 3 bases from J, the gap between germline ends came to 7 bases. The CDR3 length is 13 residues. The CDR3 here is CASSQVKDYEQYF. The CDR3 bases are TGCGCCAGCAGCCAAGTCAAGGACTACGAGCAGTACTTC.

This sequence joins TRBV12-3 or TRBV12-4 and TRBJ1-1; the D gene is possibly TRBD1 (5 bases). V lost 1 base to trimming and J lost 4 bases, with 13 bases between them. The CDR3 is made up of 15 amino acids. CDR3 loop: CASSLVQGTGTEAFF. In DNA form, the CDR3 reads TGTGCCAGCAGTTTAGTTCAGGGTACGGGCACTGAAGCTTTCTTT.

This clonotype appeared many times. This chain links TRBV2 with TRBJ2-3; D not certain. CDR1 is SNHLY and CDR2 is FYNNEI in the germline V gene. This CDR3 region has 13 residues. Trimming left V 6 bases short and J 2 bases short, with 9 bases between. The CDR3 nucleotides are TGTGCCAGCAGGTTAGAGCACACAGATACGCAGTATTTT. Amino acids: CASRLEHTDTQYF. The full variable domain, its missing parts supplied by reference TRBV2 and TRBJ2-3, is EPEVTQTPSHQVTQMGQEVILRCVPISNHLYFYWYRQILGQKVEFLVSFYNNEISEKSEIFDDQFSVERPDGSNFTLKIRSTKLEDSAMYFCASRLEHTDTQYFGPGTRLTVL.

V gene TRBV2 combines with J gene TRBJ1-5, with TRBD1 identical over 10 bases. V shed 1 base, J shed 2 bases, and the junction held 2 bases outside the gene matches. This CDR3 region has 16 residues. The germline gives CDR1 SNHLY, CDR2 FYNNEI. The CDR3 DNA reads as TGTGCCAGCAGTGAAGTCGGGACAGGGGGCAATCAGCCCCAGCATTTT. Translation: CASSEVGTGGNQPQHF.

J is TRBJ1-3 and V is TRBV7-6; D is uncertain. The ends were cut back, 5 bases at V and 0 bases at J, with 14 bases in the middle. This CDR3 is 16 amino acids long. Germline-derived CDR1 and CDR2 are SGHVS and FNYEAQ. The CDR3, as DNA: TGTGCCAGCAGCCAAATCAGTTTTTCCTCTGGAAACACCATATATTTT. This gives the protein CASSQISFSSGNTIYF.

This clonotype was counted only a few times. V and J are TRBV6-5 and TRBJ1-1; D gene uncertain. Trimming stripped 6 bases from V and 10 bases from J, with 18 bases between. Germline V gene data show CDR1 as MNHEY and CDR2 as SVGAGI. CDR3 length equals 13 residues. CDR3 sequence (DNA): TGTGCCAGCAGCATCCCCGGGAGGCCTTCAGCTTTCTTT. Its translation is CASSIPGRPSAFF.

This clonotype has more than one count but fewer than ten. This chain connects TRBV12-3 or TRBV12-4 to TRBJ2-1; 8 bases agree with TRBD2. V lost 2 bases to trimming and J lost 6 bases; unmatched junction nucleotides: 9. The CDR3 has 16 amino acids. The CDR3 bases are TGTGCCAGCAGTTTATCCCCGGGGGGGCCCTCCAATGAGCAGTTCTTC. Translating it yields CASSLSPGGPSNEQFF.

The chain combines TRBV4-1 with TRBJ2-1; D might be TRBD1 or TRBD2, each matching 5 bases. V was pared by 1 base and J by 6 bases, with 13 bases between. CDR1 and CDR2 (germline): MGHRA, YSYEKL. The CDR3 totals 15 residues. The DNA for the CDR3 is TGCGCCAGCAGCCAAGTACCTATCGGGACCAATGAGCAGTTCTTC. It specifies CASSQVPIGTNEQFF.

This chain links TRBV4-3 with TRBJ2-1, with 7 bases aligning to TRBD2. Germline trimming cut 0 bases from V and 8 bases from J; bases unmatched to any gene: 7. This CDR3 spans 15 amino acids. Germline CDR1 LGHNA, CDR2 YSLEER. CDR3 region: CASSQEVLAEDEQFF. The CDR3, as DNA: TGCGCCAGCAGCCAAGAGGTGCTAGCGGAAGATGAGCAGTTCTTC.

This clonotype has just a few counts. One end of the junction is discordant with germline, which a read error may explain. This chain joins TRBV3-1 and TRBJ1-1; TRBD1 might be the D (5 bases). The germline gives CDR1 LGHDT, CDR2 YNNKEL (reference sequence). CDR3 length: 14 residues. The CDR3 here is CASNQDDRHTEAFF. As DNA, the CDR3 is TGTGCCAGCAACCAAGATGACAGACACACTGAAGCTTTCTTT.

Only a few counts were recorded for this clonotype. The chain links TRBV20-1 to TRBJ2-5, with 7 bases lining up with TRBD2. CDR3 length equals 15 residues. Unmatched junction bases numbered 15, after V lost 6 bases and J lost 5 bases. The V gene's germline CDR1 is DFQATT and CDR2 SNEGSKA (reference sequence). The CDR3 nucleotides are TGCAGTGCCCGCCCAGGAGGGGAGGGTGCGGAGACCCAGTACTTC. Translation gives CSARPGGEGAETQYF.

The gene calls are TRBV3-1 and TRBJ2-5; D may be TRBD1 (5 bases). The J call may be in error: the DNA end matches TRBJ2-7 better. Germline V gene lookup returns CDR1 LGHDT and CDR2 YNNKEL (reference sequence). There are 12 residues in the CDR3. The CDR3: CASSIQVNEQYF. The CDR3 nucleotides are TGTGCCAGCAGCATACAGGTTAACGAGCAGTACTTC.

The chain joins TRBV3-1 to TRBJ2-7; 10 bases are shared with TRBD2. The germline V gene encodes CDR1 LGHDT and CDR2 YNNKEL (reference sequence). The V gene end was trimmed by 3 bases and the J gene end by 2 bases; junction bases not matched to a gene: 7. The CDR3 consists of 16 residues. The CDR3 bases are TGTGCCAGCAGCCAGAATCTAGCGGGAGTTACCTACGAGCAGTACTTC. It encodes CASSQNLAGVTYEQYF.

This chain connects TRBV28 to TRBJ1-2; D perhaps matches TRBD1 (5 bases). The CDR3 length is 10 residues. CDR1 is MDHEN and CDR2 is SYDVKM in the germline V gene. V was cut by 8 bases and J by 8 bases, with 9 bases left in between. The CDR3 here is CASRGGGYTF. The CDR3 DNA reads as TGTGCCAGCCGGGGGGGAGGCTACACCTTC.

Turning to this clonotype: A much larger clone sits a single nucleotide away, making a read error possible. The genes are TRBV4-3 and TRBJ2-7; 8 bases fit TRBD2. The germline gives CDR1 LGHNA, CDR2 YSLEER. The trim removed 2 bases at V and 6 bases at J, leaving 9 bases unmatched. This CDR3 region has 15 residues. The CDR3: CASSQHRLAGCEQYF. In DNA form, the CDR3 reads TGCGCCAGCAGCCAACATAGGCTAGCGGGCTGCGAGCAGTACTTC.

This clonotype occurred a few times. The V call is TRBV29-1, the J call TRBJ2-1, with D perhaps matching TRBD1 or TRBD2 (5 bases each). This CDR3 is built from 15 residues. The V end was cut by 7 bases, the J end by 2 bases, with 18 bases between. CDR1 SQVTM and CDR2 ANQGSEA come from the germline V gene. The chain's CDR3 is CSATGDRETYNEQFF. As DNA, the CDR3 is TGCAGCGCAACTGGGGACCGTGAAACCTACAATGAGCAGTTCTTC.